The 27 T cell receptor beta chains in this list originate from one sample, sequenced in a study of T cell changes during pregnancy in multiple sclerosis. Libraries were prepared by immunoSEQ multiplex PCR; TCRdb keeps only in-frame clonotypes and omits some of them. This sample carries 75,000 to 95,000 clones, about 90% of them seen once, and the ten largest clones take approximately 0.97%. The source was peripheral blood, collected in the first trimester of pregnancy. These receptor sequences come from a female donor in good health, enrolled as a control in a pregnancy study.

The V and J genes are TRBV5-8 and TRBJ1-2, with D perhaps TRBD1 (6 bases). In germline, CDR1 is SGHTS, CDR2 YDEGEE. There are 14 residues in the CDR3. V was cut by 4 bases and J by 5 bases, with 15 bases left in between. The CDR3: CASSLTGHSYGYTF. CDR3 bases: TGTGCCAGCAGCCTTACGGGACATTCGTATGGCTACACCTTC. The variable domain in full, completed from reference TRBV5-8 and TRBJ1-2, reads EAGVTQSPTHLIKTRGQQATLRCSPISGHTSVYWYQQALGLGLQFLLWYDEGEERNRGNFPPRFSGRQFPNYSSELNVNALELEDSALYLCASSLTGHSYGYTFGSGTRLTVV.

The gene calls are TRBV7-8 and TRBJ2-7; 9 nucleotides match TRBD1. The germline CDR1 and CDR2 sequences are SGHVS and FQNEAQ. The CDR3 has 16 amino acids. V lost 3 bases, J lost 4 bases, and 10 bases stayed unmatched. The CDR3 DNA follows: TGTGCCAGCAGCTTGGGCCCGGGACAGGGTGGGTACGAGCAGTACTTC. It is translated as CASSLGPGQGGYEQYF.

This chain joins TRBV6-1 and TRBJ1-1; tentatively, D is TRBD1 (6 bases). CDR3 length equals 13 residues. Trimming removed 2 bases from V and 7 bases from J, with 11 bases in between. Germline assignment: CDR1 MNHNS and CDR2 SASEGT. The DNA for the CDR3 is TGTGCCAGCAGTGAAAGGACAGCGGATGAAGCTTTCTTT. The encoded protein is CASSERTADEAFF.

In its sample, this clone was seen a few times. The V and J genes are TRBV29-1 and TRBJ2-2; 8 positions agree with TRBD2. CDR3 length: 15 amino acids. CDR1 and CDR2 (germline): SQVTM, ANQGSEA. With V trimmed by 4 bases and J by 7 bases, 11 bases remained unmatched. CDR3 loop: CSVGMPGGPVGELFF. The DNA of the CDR3 is TGCAGCGTTGGCATGCCGGGAGGGCCGGTCGGGGAGCTGTTTTTT.

CDR3 nucleotides: TGTGCCAGCAGTAAAGCGGGAGGAGAGTCCCACGAGCAGTACTTC. This codes for CASSKAGGESHEQYF. V is TRBV6-4 and J is TRBJ2-7; 9 bases fit TRBD2. This CDR3 is built from 15 residues. CDR1 MRHNA and CDR2 SNTAGT come from the germline V gene. Trimming took 5 bases from V and 5 from J; bases not matched to a gene: 10.

This rearrangement joins TRBV5-6 to TRBJ2-1; TRBD1 might be the D (6 bases). CDR3 length: 15 residues. The V and J ends lost 1 base and 12 bases respectively, with 20 bases between them. Germline assignment: CDR1 SGHDT and CDR2 YYEEEE. This chain's CDR3 is CASSLPGVLLEGQFF. The CDR3 DNA is TGTGCCAGCAGCTTGCCAGGGGTTCTTTTAGAGGGGCAGTTCTTC.

The genes are TRBV30 and TRBJ1-1, with TRBD1 matching 7 bases. V shed 3 bases and J 1 base; nucleotides not matched to a gene: 5. CDR3 length equals 14 residues. Germline V gene data show CDR1 as GTSNPN and CDR2 as SVGIG (reference sequence). This CDR3 is CAWSRGQQNTEAFF. CDR3 nucleotide sequence: TGTGCCTGGAGCCGGGGACAGCAGAACACTGAAGCTTTCTTT.

This clone has just one count. The J gene is TRBJ1-3, the V gene TRBV6-5; the D gene is possibly TRBD1 (6 bases). V was pared by 2 bases and J by 0 bases, with 8 bases between. Per germline, CDR1 MNHEY and CDR2 SVGAGI. This CDR3 is built from 15 residues. The CDR3 sequence is CASSYDRYSGNTIYF. CDR3 DNA: TGTGCCAGCAGTTACGACAGGTACTCTGGAAACACCATATATTTT.

The V call is TRBV5-1, the J call TRBJ1-1; no reliable D call. Germline CDR1 is SGHRS and CDR2 is YFSETQ. The CDR3 spans 14 residues. V was cut by 0 bases and J by 4 bases, with 10 bases left in between. CDR3 amino acids: CASSLEAATTEAFF. The CDR3 DNA follows: TGCGCCAGCAGCTTGGAGGCAGCGACCACTGAAGCTTTCTTT.

This chain uses TRBV6-5 with TRBJ1-1, with TRBD1 matching over 7 bases. V lost 4 bases and J lost 8; bases outside the gene matches: 10. The germline V gene has CDR1 MNHEY and CDR2 SVGAGI. This CDR3 comprises 14 residues. CDR3 sequence (DNA): TGTGCCAGCAGTTCCGCAGGGGGAAGATCCGAAGCTTTCTTT. Residues: CASSSAGGRSEAFF.

V and J are TRBV10-3 and TRBJ2-1, with D maybe TRBD2 (5 bases). Per the germline V gene, CDR1 is ENHRY and CDR2 is SYGVKD. The CDR3 length is 14 residues. V dropped 4 bases and J dropped 5 bases, with 12 bases sitting between them. DNA of the CDR3: TGTGCCATCAGTGCCCCGGGGATAGACAATGAGCAGTTCTTC. Its protein product is CAISAPGIDNEQFF.

This clone was detected only once. The genes are TRBV5-1 and TRBJ1-1, with D maybe TRBD1 (5 bases). Trimming took off 0 bases at V and 1 base at J, with 10 bases between the two ends. CDR1 is SGHRS and CDR2 is YFSETQ in the germline V gene. There are 15 residues in the CDR3. DNA for the CDR3: TGCGCCAGCAGCTTGGAGGGGCGGGGGAACACTGAAGCTTTCTTT. Protein: CASSLEGRGNTEAFF.

The chain joins TRBV4-1 to TRBJ2-3; TRBD1 might be the D (6 bases). V was trimmed by 0 bases and J by 2 bases, leaving 12 bases between them. Germline-derived CDR1 and CDR2 are MGHRA and YSYEKL. This CDR3 has 16 residues. CDR3: CASSQDDRSFTDTQYF. CDR3 nucleotides: TGCGCCAGCAGCCAAGATGACAGGTCCTTCACAGATACGCAGTATTTT.

The chain joins TRBV15 to TRBJ2-5; 7 bases agree with TRBD2. The CDR3 runs 15 residues. V was clipped by 5 bases and J by 1 base; unmatched bases: 7. Looked up from germline, CDR1 is LNHNV and CDR2 is YYDKDF (reference sequence). DNA of the CDR3: TGTGCCACCAGCGCCCGAGCGGGACCCCAAGAGACCCAGTACTTC. This gives the protein CATSARAGPQETQYF. The full variable domain, rest sourced from reference TRBV15 and TRBJ2-5, is DAMVIQNPRYQVTQFGKPVTLSCSQTLNHNVMYWYQQKSSQAPKLLFHYYDKDFNNEADTPDNFQSRRPNTSFCFLDIRSPGLGDTAMYLCATSARAGPQETQYFGPGTRLLVL.

The chain carries TRBV2 and TRBJ2-3; D possibly corresponds to TRBD2 (6 bases). Trimming stripped 8 bases from V and 2 bases from J, with 17 bases between. The CDR3 consists of 15 residues. Germline lookup yields CDR1 SNHLY and CDR2 FYNNEI. The CDR3 nucleotides read TGTGCCAGCGGTGGTAGCGGCATTCTCACAGATACGCAGTATTTT. Encoded protein: CASGGSGILTDTQYF.

J is TRBJ1-1 and V is TRBV2; D is unclear. The V end lost 4 bases, the J end lost 1 base, and 10 bases lay between the germline ends. The germline CDR1 and CDR2 sequences are SNHLY and FYNNEI. The CDR3 contains 14 residues. The CDR3 nucleotides are TGTGCCAGCAGTGGCTTGGCAGGGAACACTGAAGCTTTCTTT. Amino acids: CASSGLAGNTEAFF.

With respect to this clone: Other DNA variants within this sample encode the same CDR3. The V gene is TRBV18, the J gene TRBJ2-5, with D perhaps matching TRBD1 (6 bases). Germline assignment: CDR1 KGHSH and CDR2 LQKENI. V was cut by 3 bases and J by 2 bases, with 10 bases left in between. This CDR3 contains 14 residues. CDR3 loop: CASSPGTGQETQYF. CDR3 nucleotides: TGTGCCAGCTCACCGGGAACAGGGCAAGAGACCCAGTACTTC.

This clone has a single count. The gene calls are TRBV6-5 and TRBJ2-3; perhaps TRBD1 as D (6 bases). This CDR3 is built from 14 residues. The V and J ends lost 4 bases and 2 bases respectively, with 10 bases between them. Germline values: CDR1 MNHEY, CDR2 SVGAGI. CDR3 bases: TGTGCCAGCAGTTCTGGACAGATCACAGATACGCAGTATTTT. Translation: CASSSGQITDTQYF.

In nucleotides, the CDR3 is TGCGCCAGCAGCTTGAGGGTACAGGGTGGATCTGAAGCTTTCTTT. Encoded protein: CASSLRVQGGSEAFF. The chain recombines TRBV5-1 with TRBJ1-1; possibly TRBD1 for D (6 bases). The CDR3 covers 15 residues. The V gene's germline CDR1 is SGHRS and CDR2 YFSETQ. Trimming took off 1 base at V and 6 bases at J, with 16 bases between the two ends.

The chain employs TRBV9 and TRBJ2-7; 9 bases line up with TRBD2. V trimming: 3 bases; J trimming: 6 bases; junction bases outside the gene matches: 7. Germline V gene data show CDR1 as SGDLS and CDR2 as YYNGEE. CDR3 length equals 14 residues. The CDR3 DNA follows: TGTGCCAGCAGCGCCTTAGCGGGAGTAGGCGAGCAGTACTTC. Residues: CASSALAGVGEQYF.

J is TRBJ1-3 and V is TRBV27; maybe TRBD1 (5 bases). CDR3 length: 14 amino acids. Germline CDR1 is MNHEY and CDR2 is SMNVEV (reference sequence). V shed 6 bases and J shed 5 bases, with 14 bases lying between them. The CDR3 DNA reads TGTGCCAGCAGACCGGGTGTGGGGCGAAACACCATATATTTT. Translation: CASRPGVGRNTIYF.

The chain employs TRBV7-9 and TRBJ1-4, with D perhaps matching TRBD1 (6 bases). This CDR3 contains 16 residues. The V and J ends lost 5 bases and 7 bases respectively, with 20 bases between them. CDR1 is SEHNR, CDR2 FQNEAQ, per germline (reference sequence). CDR3 protein: CASSLSIPGAGEKLFF. For the CDR3, the DNA is TGTGCCAGCAGCCTCTCTATCCCAGGGGCTGGTGAAAAACTGTTTTTT.

The gene calls are TRBV28 and TRBJ2-1; TRBD1 is a possible D gene (5 bases). The CDR3 is made up of 15 amino acids. Germline CDR1 and CDR2: MDHEN and SYDVKM. Between the trimmed V and J ends, which lost 3 bases and 7 bases, there was a span of 16 bases. The CDR3 DNA is TGTGCCAGCAGTTTGGACAAAGGATACTCTAATGAGCAGTTCTTC. As protein: CASSLDKGYSNEQFF.

This clone was detected only once. This chain connects TRBV5-6 to TRBJ1-2; 7 bases match TRBD1. The CDR3 contains 14 residues. The germline gives CDR1 SGHDT, CDR2 YYEEEE. The V segment lost 4 bases and the J segment 2 bases; nucleotides outside the gene matches: 5. The CDR3 loop reads CASSPDRANYGYTF. The CDR3, as DNA: TGTGCCAGCAGCCCTGACAGGGCCAACTATGGCTACACCTTC.

The V gene is TRBV30, the J gene TRBJ2-5; 10 nucleotides line up with TRBD2. The V gene's germline CDR1 is GTSNPN and CDR2 SVGIG (reference sequence). The CDR3 loop spans 15 amino acids. V trimming: 2 bases; J trimming: 5 bases; junction bases outside the gene matches: 8. The CDR3 DNA follows: TGTGCCTGGAGTTTCCTAGCGGGAGAGGGTGAGACCCAGTACTTC. This sequence encodes CAWSFLAGEGETQYF.

The chain uses TRBV7-6 and TRBJ2-7, with TRBD1 identical over 7 bases. This CDR3 has 14 amino acids. The V gene end was trimmed by 1 base and the J gene end by 10 bases; junction bases not matched to a gene: 10. Germline V lookup: CDR1 SGHVS, CDR2 FNYEAQ. The CDR3 DNA reads as TGTGCCAGCAGCTTAGAAACAGGGGTGCGGGTACAGTACTTC. This gives the protein CASSLETGVRVQYF. Looking up the rest from reference TRBV7-6 and TRBJ2-7 gives the full variable domain: GAGVSQSPRYKVTKRGQDVALRCDPISGHVSLYWYRQALGQGPEFLTYFNYEAQQDKSGLPNDRFSAERPEGSISTLTIQRTEQRDSAMYRCASSLETGVRVQYFGPGTRLTVT.

V gene TRBV7-6 combines with J gene TRBJ1-1; no reliable D call. Germline V gene sequence: CDR1 SGHVS, CDR2 FNYEAQ. The germline V and J ends were trimmed by 2 bases and 6 bases, with 10 bases remaining between them. This CDR3 contains 13 residues. The CDR3 here is CASSLRESSEAFF. DNA of the CDR3: TGTGCCAGCAGCTTAAGGGAGAGCTCTGAAGCTTTCTTT.